A selection of T cell receptor beta chains follows, all from one sample in a study of T cell changes during pregnancy in multiple sclerosis. Using immunoSEQ multiplex PCR, the repertoire was profiled, and TCRdb retains in-frame clones only, with some absent. The sample carries 20,000 to 30,000 clones, 88% recorded once. This specimen consisted of CD4+ T cells from peripheral blood mononuclear cells, obtained in the first trimester of pregnancy. Receptors were obtained from a female donor in good health, enrolled as a control in a pregnancy study. Both conserved end residues are part of each CDR3. The D gene is left open where the match is weak.

d_gene	v_gene	j_gene	CDR3aa	CDR3nt
NA	TRBV2	TRBJ2-3	CASSFRGWRGSTDTQYF	TGTGCCAGCAGCTTCAGGGGTTGGCGGGGGAGCACAGATACGCAGTATTTT
NA	TRBV9	TRBJ1-2	CASSVSWGDGYTF	TGTGCCAGCAGCGTATCGTGGGGAGATGGCTACACCTTC
NA	TRBV7-8	TRBJ2-7	CASSRDTTYEQYF	TGTGCCAGCAGCCGGGACACCACCTACGAGCAGTACTTC
TRBD1	TRBV6-6	TRBJ2-5	CASSYPTGVKETQYF	TGTGCCAGCAGTTACCCAACAGGGGTTAAGGAGACCCAGTACTTC
TRBD1	TRBV9	TRBJ2-3	CASSTGQGAGDTQYF	TGTGCCAGCAGCACAGGACAGGGGGCGGGAGATACGCAGTATTTT
NA	TRBV7-9	TRBJ1-6	CASSRDVETNSPLHF	TGTGCCAGCAGCAGAGACGTGGAGACCAATTCACCCCTCCACTTT
TRBD2	TRBV19	TRBJ2-5	CASSVLAGGLGETQYF	TGTGCCAGTAGTGTACTAGCGGGGGGCCTTGGAGAGACCCAGTACTTC
NA	TRBV9	TRBJ2-5	CASSATNQETQYF	TGTGCCAGCAGCGCGACAAATCAAGAGACCCAGTACTTC
TRBD1	TRBV6-6	TRBJ1-4	CASSYDRTGFAELFF	TGTGCCAGCAGTTACGATCGGACAGGGTTTGCGGAACTGTTTTTT
NA	TRBV6-5	TRBJ1-2	CASSYLSGGNYGYTF	TGTGCCAGCAGTTACCTGTCGGGAGGAAACTATGGCTACACCTTC
TRBD2	TRBV6-1	TRBJ2-3	CASSERLAGVADTQYF	TGTGCCAGCAGTGAACGGCTAGCGGGAGTCGCAGATACGCAGTATTTT
TRBD1	TRBV19	TRBJ2-3	CASSVQGAGTDTQYF	TGTGCCAGTAGTGTCCAGGGGGCGGGCACAGATACGCAGTATTTT